Reported below is one T cell receptor beta chain. Per the authors' pipeline: How many nucleated cells were present was estimated from reference gene primer amplification. Libraries were prepared by immunoSEQ multiplex PCR; TCRdb keeps only in-frame clonotypes and omits some of them. The DNA was the basis for D and trimming; V, J and clone size are from that table. The table shows 150,000 to 190,000 clones, with around four fifths occurring only once. The data stem from a study of blood T cell repertoires in COVID-19. The participants were between roughly 18 and 89 years old and came from 24 US areas. Donors of Cohort 3 who recovered were those that had two negative PCRs, clearance, or symptom resolution. The V gene end was trimmed by 8 bases and the J gene end by 9 bases; junction bases not matched to a gene: 12. From germline, CDR1 is MNHEY and CDR2 SVGAGI. The CDR3 has 14 residues.

This receptor was taken from a man aged 50-60 years who had recovered from COVID-19. The chain links TRBV6-5 to TRBJ2-2; 7 nucleotides align to TRBD2. Material: PBMCs or T cells enriched from blood (not recorded which). CDR3 in amino acids: CASAGEGLLRELFF. CDR3 sequence (DNA): TGTGCCAGCGCCGGGGAGGGGTTGTTACGGGAGCTGTTTTTT.